Detailed here is one TCR beta chain. Its antigen remains unidentified. Libraries for TCRalpha and TCRbeta carried sample barcodes and unique molecular identifiers via 5'RACE. TCRdb reanalysed the 5' RACE reads using MiXCR and keeps one entry per CDR3 protein. The sample lists roughly 370,000 distinct CDR3 sequences, 16% occurring once. This entry belongs to a study of T-cell memory formation after mild COVID-19. Study details: Across donors, TCR clusters were largely donor specific. Findings of the study overall: Some clones that responded turned up in pre-infection memory, which suggests that cross-reactive memory joined in. While clones contracting from day 15 to 85 were balanced between CD4 and CD8, later expanders leaned CD4+.

Sequencing was performed on PBMCs or a T cell subset sorted from them (not recorded which). The TCR sequence derives from a young man who had mild COVID-19 (a few samples of this study predate the infection). Cell type and time point are not known.

CDR3 amino acids: CASSEQDQPQHF. CDR3 DNA: TGTGCCAGCAGCGAACAGGATCAGCCCCAGCATTTT. V usage is TRBV7-9 and J usage is TRBJ1-5; tentative D call: TRBD1 (5 bases). Trimming stripped 5 bases from V and 5 bases from J, with 7 bases between. Germline CDR1 reads SEHNR; CDR2 reads FQNEAQ (reference sequence). CDR3 length equals 12 residues.